The present TCR beta chain was sequenced within a study of cytomegalovirus exposure and HLA in healthy donors. The germline V gene has CDR1 SGHRS and CDR2 YFSETQ. With 3 bases clipped from V and 5 bases from J, the junction kept 2 bases outside the gene matches. The CDR3 runs 13 residues. This PCR relied on a set of 60 Vbeta primers and 13 Jbeta primers. TCRdb's copy holds only in-frame clones and misses some; the assay was immunoSEQ multiplex PCR. The table has 85,000 to 120,000 clones, roughly 77% seen once. The rearrangement joins TRBV5-1 to TRBJ2-4; TRBD2 aligns across 7 bases. The sequencing input was PBMCs. The source of this sequence is a man between 40 and 49 years old in good health and CMV-seronegative. The chain's CDR3 is CASSSGLENIQYF. For the CDR3, the DNA is TGCGCCAGCAGCTCAGGACTAGAAAACATTCAGTACTTC.